This T cell receptor (beta chain) appears in the sequencing data of a study of blood T cell repertoires in COVID-19. The overall study: Samples taken during acute and convalescent COVID-19 were collected in the United States, Italy and Spain. PBMCs, B-cell-depleted T cells, or T cells were the source of the cDNA or gDNA that made up the material.

In the source study's methods: Using reference gene primer amplification, nucleated cell counts were estimated. Only in-frame clones appear in the TCRdb table, and some are missing; sequencing was by immunoSEQ multiplex PCR. V and J calls and clone size are as listed in that table; D and trimming were resolved from the DNA. This table has roughly 150,000 clones, about 88% appearing once. The CDR3 loop spans 15 amino acids. Germline V gene lookup returns CDR1 SGDLS and CDR2 YYNGEE. The V end was cut by 2 bases, the J end by 4 bases, with 13 bases between. Source material: peripheral blood. This receptor was taken from a man in his fifties who had recovered from COVID-19. This chain links TRBV9 with TRBJ1-5; TRBD1 is a possible D gene (6 bases). The CDR3 DNA follows: TGTGCCAGCAGCGTCGGACAGAACTCAAATCAGCCCCAGCATTTT. Translation gives CASSVGQNSNQPQHF. Combining the CDR3 with reference TRBV9 and TRBJ1-5 gives the whole variable domain DSGVTQTPKHLITATGQRVTLRCSPRSGDLSVYWYQQSLDQGLQFLIQYYNGEERAKGNILERFSAQQFPDLHSELNLSSLELGDSALYFCASSVGQNSNQPQHFGDGTRLSIL.